Below are 10 T cell receptor beta chains sequenced from a single sample in a study of T cells expressing NK-cell markers. Using the 5' RACE reads, TCRdb records one entry per CDR3 protein without DNA. Its table records a few hundred thousand distinct CDR3 sequences. Sequenced: blood T cells: a sorted CD56 or NKG2C T cell subset, CD4+ or CD8+ T cells, or bulk PBMC T cells (not recorded which). The receptors were sampled from a man aged 18 to 69 in good health.

The V and J genes are TRBV28 and TRBJ2-7. The CDR3 extends over 12 amino acids. Per the germline V gene, CDR1 is MDHEN and CDR2 is SYDVKM. The CDR3: CASSLRLRDQYF.

The V and J genes are TRBV20-1 and TRBJ1-4. Germline V lookup: CDR1 DFQATT, CDR2 SNEGSKA (reference sequence). CDR3 size: 15 residues. CDR3 sequence reads: CSARLGRREEGKLFF.

This chain joins TRBV5-1 and TRBJ1-2; TCRdb's assignment of TRBD1 cannot be checked, as there is no DNA. CDR3 length equals 15 residues. The V gene's germline CDR1 is SGHRS and CDR2 YFSETQ. The CDR3: CASSVQNGPDYGYTF.

The chain is built from TRBV27 and TRBJ2-3. Germline CDR1 and CDR2: MNHEY and SMNVEV (reference sequence). This CDR3 contains 15 residues. CDR3 protein: CASKTRRSPTDTQYF.

The V gene is TRBV29-1, the J gene TRBJ2-3. CDR3 length: 13 residues. CDR1 is SQVTM and CDR2 is ANQGSEA in the germline V gene. CDR3 region: CSVGRLIGDTQYF.

CDR3: CASSVQLAGKNNEQFF. The chain employs TRBV28 and TRBJ2-1; TCRdb names TRBD2, which stays unverified in the absence of DNA. This CDR3 has 16 residues. The germline gives CDR1 MDHEN, CDR2 SYDVKM.

The rearrangement uses TRBV5-4 and TRBJ1-1. CDR3 length: 16 residues. CDR1 SGHNT and CDR2 YYREEE come from the germline V gene (reference sequence). CDR3 residues: CASSLIAGGGNTEAFF.

This chain joins TRBV4-2 and TRBJ2-7; with no DNA, the TCRdb D assignment of TRBD1 cannot be verified. There are 15 residues in the CDR3. Germline loops: CDR1 LGHNA, CDR2 YNFKEQ. Here the CDR3 reads CASSQGQSPLWEQYF.

This rearrangement joins TRBV12-3 or TRBV12-4 to TRBJ2-7; TCRdb outputs TRBD2, but without DNA this stays unchecked. The CDR3 is 15 amino acids. This chain's CDR3 is CASSLVLNPLAEQYF.

The gene calls are TRBV6-1 and TRBJ2-3; the D call of TRBD2 rests on TCRdb alone, since no DNA is present to check it. CDR3 length: 16 residues. CDR1 is MNHNS, CDR2 SASEGT, per germline. CDR3 region: CASSTGGEGYTDTQYF.